Following are 30 T cell receptor beta chains from one sample sequenced in a study of OX40 agonist ivuxolimab in advanced cancers. The method was immunoSEQ multiplex PCR; TCRdb's version includes in-frame clones alone and lacks a portion of them. The sample carries about 76,000 clones, less than 90% recorded once. The sample in question was CD4+ or CD8+ T cells sorted from blood, obtained in a trial of the OX40 agonist ivuxolimab. The receptors here all came from an adult with an advanced solid tumor such as melanoma, head and neck, liver or kidney cancer.

J is TRBJ1-4 and V is TRBV18, with D possibly TRBD1 on 5 matching bases. V was cut by 3 bases and J by 1 base, with 12 bases left in between. In germline, CDR1 is KGHSH, CDR2 LQKENI. The CDR3 is made up of 16 amino acids. CDR3 residues: CASSPQSGGTNEKLFF. CDR3 DNA sequence: TGTGCCAGCTCACCCCAGTCGGGGGGAACTAATGAAAAACTGTTTTTT.

The CDR3 spells CASSLFGNTDTQYF. The CDR3 bases are TGCGCCAGCAGCTTATTTGGGAACACAGATACGCAGTATTTT. The chain employs TRBV5-1 and TRBJ2-3; D call uncertain. CDR3 size: 14 residues. CDR1 SGHRS and CDR2 YFSETQ come from the germline V gene. V was pared by 2 bases and J by 2 bases, with 9 bases between.

This clone appeared a few times. The chain employs TRBV6-1 and TRBJ1-4; D is possibly TRBD1 (6 bases). This CDR3 contains 14 residues. V was cut by 0 bases and J by 7 bases, with 9 bases left in between. CDR1 is MNHNS and CDR2 is SASEGT in the germline V gene. The CDR3 sequence is CASSEARTVEKLFF. CDR3 DNA: TGTGCCAGCAGTGAAGCCAGGACAGTTGAAAAACTGTTTTTT.

The J gene is TRBJ2-7, the V gene TRBV6-6; 10 nucleotides agree with TRBD1. J lost 7 bases, V lost 5 bases, and 5 bases had no gene match. Germline lookup yields CDR1 MNHNY and CDR2 SVGAGI (reference sequence). The CDR3 extends over 13 amino acids. Written as DNA, the CDR3 is TGTGCCAGCAGTAGACAGGGGGCTCGGGAGCAGTACTTC. This encodes CASSRQGAREQYF.

The chain joins TRBV7-9 to TRBJ2-1, with 7 bases that match TRBD2. The CDR3 extends over 15 amino acids. V lost 1 base to trimming and J lost 5 bases; unmatched junction nucleotides: 5. Germline CDR1 and CDR2: SEHNR and FQNEAQ (reference sequence). This chain's CDR3 is CASSLEASGNNEQFF. The CDR3 nucleotides read TGTGCCAGCAGCTTAGAGGCTAGCGGCAACAATGAGCAGTTCTTC. The full variable domain, in which reference TRBV7-9 and TRBJ2-1 provide the parts outside the CDR3, is DTGVSQNPRHKITKRGQNVTFRCDPISEHNRLYWYRQTLGQGPEFLTYFQNEAQLEKSRLLSDRFSAERPKGSFSTLEIQRTEQGDSAMYLCASSLEASGNNEQFFGPGTRLTVL.

The chain employs TRBV7-9 and TRBJ1-4; D gene unclear. The length of the CDR3 is 15 residues. The germline V gene encodes CDR1 SEHNR and CDR2 FQNEAQ (reference sequence). V was clipped by 5 bases and J by 0 bases, with 10 bases between them. This chain's CDR3 is CASSPPGSTNEKLFF. CDR3 nucleotides: TGTGCCAGCAGCCCGCCGGGGTCAACTAATGAAAAACTGTTTTTT.

This sequence joins TRBV5-6 and TRBJ2-1; 7 bases map to TRBD2. The length of the CDR3 is 13 residues. The junction had 6 bases not matched to a gene; V was cut back by 2 bases and J by 10 bases. CDR1 and CDR2 from the germline V gene are SGHDT and YYEEEE. The CDR3 protein is CASSLPGREEQFF. In DNA, the CDR3 is TGTGCCAGCAGCTTACCAGGGAGGGAGGAGCAGTTCTTC.

The rearrangement joins TRBV5-1 to TRBJ2-3; 9 positions agree with TRBD2. CDR1 and CDR2 (germline): SGHRS, YFSETQ. CDR3 length equals 15 residues. V lost 6 bases and J lost 1; bases outside the gene matches: 6. CDR3 bases: TGCGCCAGCACCACGCGGACTAGCGGCACAGATACGCAGTATTTT. Amino acids: CASTTRTSGTDTQYF.

V gene TRBV9 combines with J gene TRBJ1-2; TRBD1 is a possible D gene (5 bases). This CDR3 comprises 14 residues. Germline assignment: CDR1 SGDLS and CDR2 YYNGEE. Trimming stripped 2 bases from V and 6 bases from J, with 14 bases between. This CDR3 reads CASSVVREGNGYTF. The CDR3 DNA sequence: TGTGCCAGCAGCGTTGTCAGGGAAGGTAATGGCTACACCTTC. Based on the CDR3 plus reference TRBV9 and TRBJ1-2, the full variable domain is DSGVTQTPKHLITATGQRVTLRCSPRSGDLSVYWYQQSLDQGLQFLIQYYNGEERAKGNILERFSAQQFPDLHSELNLSSLELGDSALYFCASSVVREGNGYTFGSGTRLTVV.

The chain has TRBV6-5 and TRBJ2-7; 8 bases agree with TRBD1. CDR3 length: 14 residues. The ends lost 6 bases at V and 3 bases at J; junction bases unmatched: 7. Germline V gives CDR1 MNHEY, CDR2 SVGAGI. Here the CDR3 reads CASSHQGAGYEQYF. In DNA, the CDR3 is TGTGCCAGCAGCCACCAGGGGGCTGGCTACGAGCAGTACTTC.

The rearrangement links TRBV28 to TRBJ2-7; 8 bases align to TRBD2. The germline gives CDR1 MDHEN, CDR2 SYDVKM. V shed 5 bases and J 1 base; nucleotides not matched to a gene: 7. This CDR3 is built from 15 residues. The DNA of the CDR3 is TGTGCCAGCAGTCTTTCTAGCGGGCCATCCTACGAGCAGTACTTC. Protein: CASSLSSGPSYEQYF.

V and J are TRBV30 and TRBJ2-1; 8 bases line up with TRBD1. Trimming took 4 bases from V and 7 from J; bases not matched to a gene: 9. The CDR3 spans 14 residues. From germline, CDR1 is GTSNPN and CDR2 SVGIG (reference sequence). CDR3 residues: CAWIGQGYWNEQFF. CDR3 bases: TGTGCCTGGATAGGACAGGGATATTGGAATGAGCAGTTCTTC.

This chain connects TRBV2 to TRBJ2-5; the match to TRBD2 covers 7 bases. The CDR3 sequence is 14 residues long. Germline loops: CDR1 SNHLY, CDR2 FYNNEI. V trimming: 7 bases; J trimming: 5 bases; junction bases outside the gene matches: 10. CDR3 nucleotides: TGTGCCAGCACCGGGGCGGGAGTGGTCGAGACCCAGTACTTC. Translated: CASTGAGVVETQYF. Full variable domain (outside the CDR3, taken from reference TRBV2 and TRBJ2-5): EPEVTQTPSHQVTQMGQEVILRCVPISNHLYFYWYRQILGQKVEFLVSFYNNEISEKSEIFDDQFSVERPDGSNFTLKIRSTKLEDSAMYFCASTGAGVVETQYFGPGTRLLVL.

The chain couples TRBV5-1 to TRBJ2-7; D is possibly TRBD2 (5 bases). CDR1 and CDR2 (germline): SGHRS, YFSETQ. Trimming left V 3 bases short and J 2 bases short, with 15 bases between. The CDR3 spans 15 residues. CDR3 sequence: CASSSRREKTYEQYF. The CDR3 DNA reads TGCGCCAGCAGCTCCAGACGGGAAAAAACCTACGAGCAGTACTTC.

V and J are TRBV11-3 and TRBJ2-3; TRBD1 matches at 7 bases. This CDR3 comprises 16 residues. The ends lost 6 bases at V and 0 bases at J; junction bases unmatched: 9. In germline, CDR1 is SGHNT, CDR2 YENEEA. The CDR3 bases are TGTGCCAGCAGACCATGGACAGGAGCTAGCACAGATACGCAGTATTTT. It codes for CASRPWTGASTDTQYF. Together with reference TRBV11-3 and TRBJ2-3, the CDR3 gives the full variable domain: EAGVVQSPRYKIIEKKQPVAFWCNPISGHNTLYWYLQNLGQGPELLIRYENEEAVDDSQLPKDRFSAERLKGVDSTLKIQPAELGDSAVYLCASRPWTGASTDTQYFGPGTRLTVL.

The CDR3 nucleotides are TGTGCCTGGAGTGTACTAGGGCTAGCGGGAGAATACGAGCAGTACTTC. Residues: CAWSVLGLAGEYEQYF. V and J are TRBV30 and TRBJ2-7, with 10 bases identical to TRBD2. This CDR3 is 16 amino acids long. CDR1 is GTSNPN and CDR2 is SVGIG in the germline V gene (reference sequence). Losses at the gene ends were 0 bases for V and 4 bases for J; bases not matched to a gene: 9.

The V and J genes are TRBV27 and TRBJ2-1; D unresolved. CDR3 length: 12 residues. Germline lookup yields CDR1 MNHEY and CDR2 SMNVEV (reference sequence). The V and J ends lost 5 bases and 3 bases respectively, with 5 bases between them. Here the CDR3 reads CASSTFYNEQFF. CDR3 sequence (DNA): TGTGCCAGCAGTACCTTCTACAATGAGCAGTTCTTC.

This CDR3 is CASSQDPGQGNTIYF. In DNA, the CDR3 is TGCGCCAGCAGCCAAGACCCGGGACAGGGAAACACCATATATTTT. V gene TRBV4-1 combines with J gene TRBJ1-3; 7 nucleotides line up with TRBD1. J gave up 4 bases and V 0 bases, and 3 bases lay outside the gene matches. Per the germline V gene, CDR1 is MGHRA and CDR2 is YSYEKL. The length of the CDR3 is 15 residues.

V usage is TRBV9 and J usage is TRBJ1-2, with D possibly being TRBD1 (6 bases). The V end lost 0 bases, the J end lost 6 bases, and 12 bases lay between the germline ends. This CDR3 is built from 14 residues. CDR1 and CDR2 from the germline V gene are SGDLS and YYNGEE. DNA of the CDR3: TGTGCCAGCAGCGTAGAGGGGGGGCTACATGGCTACACCTTC. Residues: CASSVEGGLHGYTF.

The chain recombines TRBV14 with TRBJ2-5; the match to TRBD1 covers 11 bases. CDR1 and CDR2 (germline): SGHDN, FVKESK. There are 15 residues in the CDR3. V trimming: 9 bases; J trimming: 5 bases; junction bases outside the gene matches: 11. The CDR3 sequence is CASSTAGTGGETQYF. The DNA of the CDR3 is TGTGCCAGTTCAACCGCCGGGACAGGGGGGGAGACCCAGTACTTC. Variable domain in full (rest from reference TRBV14 and TRBJ2-5): EAGVTQFPSHSVIEKGQTVTLRCDPISGHDNLYWYRRVMGKEIKFLLHFVKESKQDESGMPNNRFLAERTGGTYSTLKVQPAELEDSGVYFCASSTAGTGGETQYFGPGTRLLVL.

The chain is built from TRBV29-1 and TRBJ1-1, with D uncertain. V was cut by 4 bases and J by 6 bases, with 3 bases left in between. The germline CDR1 and CDR2 sequences are SQVTM and ANQGSEA. The CDR3 totals 9 residues. The CDR3 region is CSVVPEAFF. CDR3 coding DNA: TGCAGCGTTGTGCCTGAAGCTTTCTTT.

The V gene is TRBV9, the J gene TRBJ1-4; 8 bases line up with TRBD1. CDR3 length: 18 amino acids. Per the germline V gene, CDR1 is SGDLS and CDR2 is YYNGEE. Trimming at V came to 7 bases and at J to 7 bases, leaving 21 bases not matched to a gene. This chain's CDR3 is CASGQPGTGGELAEKLFF. CDR3 DNA: TGTGCCAGCGGACAGCCCGGGACAGGCGGAGAATTGGCTGAAAAACTGTTTTTT.

The chain combines TRBV11-2 with TRBJ2-7; TRBD1 might be the D (6 bases). V was trimmed by 5 bases and J by 2 bases, leaving 10 bases between them. Germline CDR1 SGHAT, CDR2 FQNNGV. The CDR3 is 13 residues long. The CDR3 bases are TGTGCCAGCAGCATTGGACAGACCTACGAGCAGTACTTC. Translated: CASSIGQTYEQYF. Based on the CDR3 plus reference TRBV11-2 and TRBJ2-7, the full variable domain is EAGVAQSPRYKIIEKRQSVAFWCNPISGHATLYWYQQILGQGPKLLIQFQNNGVVDDSQLPKDRFSAERLKGVDSTLKIQPAKLEDSAVYLCASSIGQTYEQYFGPGTRLTVT.

For this clone: A read error may account for a junction end that differs from germline. The V call is TRBV6-1, the J call TRBJ2-5, with TRBD2 matching over 8 bases. CDR1 is MNHNS and CDR2 is SASEGT in the germline V gene. This CDR3 region has 15 residues. CDR3 in amino acids: CASSQAGAGRETQYF. The CDR3 DNA reads TGTGCCAGCAGTCAAGCGGGAGCGGGCAGAGAGACCCAGTACTTC.

This clone appeared a few times. The chain is built from TRBV10-3 and TRBJ2-7; D remains unclear. CDR1 is ENHRY and CDR2 is SYGVKD in the germline V gene. Trimming removed 4 bases at V and 7 bases at J, with 11 bases between. The CDR3 spans 12 residues. In DNA, the CDR3 is TGTGCCATCAGTGTCCGGTCAGAAGAGCAGTACTTC. Translation gives CAISVRSEEQYF.

The V and J genes are TRBV4-1 and TRBJ2-7; 7 bases are a match to TRBD2. Trimming at V came to 0 bases and at J to 3 bases, leaving 5 bases not matched to a gene. This CDR3 region has 15 residues. Germline V gene data show CDR1 as MGHRA and CDR2 as YSYEKL. CDR3: CASSQDRASGYEQYF. In nucleotides, the CDR3 is TGCGCCAGCAGCCAAGACCGGGCTAGCGGCTACGAGCAGTACTTC.

The rearrangement uses TRBV28 and TRBJ2-7; 7 nucleotides match TRBD2. Germline V lookup: CDR1 MDHEN, CDR2 SYDVKM. Trimming cost V 3 bases and J 4 bases; bases outside gene matches: 6. The CDR3 runs 14 residues. The CDR3 loop reads CASSFGGGPYEQYF. DNA of the CDR3: TGTGCCAGCAGTTTCGGGGGAGGGCCTTACGAGCAGTACTTC.

In DNA, the CDR3 is TGTGCCAGCAGCCTGGGGACTAGCGGGAACTATTACGAGCAGTACTTC. Encoded protein: CASSLGTSGNYYEQYF. The chain combines TRBV7-9 with TRBJ2-7, with TRBD2 identical over 13 bases. In germline, CDR1 is SEHNR, CDR2 FQNEAQ (reference sequence). V trimming: 5 bases; J trimming: 4 bases; junction bases outside the gene matches: 8. This CDR3 comprises 16 residues. The full variable domain, rest sourced from reference TRBV7-9 and TRBJ2-7, is DTGVSQNPRHKITKRGQNVTFRCDPISEHNRLYWYRQTLGQGPEFLTYFQNEAQLEKSRLLSDRFSAERPKGSFSTLEIQRTEQGDSAMYLCASSLGTSGNYYEQYFGPGTRLTVT.

The gene calls are TRBV29-1 and TRBJ2-7; either TRBD1 or TRBD2 may fit D (7 bases each). CDR1 is SQVTM and CDR2 is ANQGSEA in the germline V gene. The V gene lost 5 bases and the J gene lost 1 base, with 12 bases spanning the gap. This CDR3 has 13 amino acids. The CDR3 spells CSVRGGQSYEQYF. CDR3 in DNA: TGCAGCGTTAGGGGGGGACAGTCCTACGAGCAGTACTTC.

This chain's CDR3 is CASSAGNEQYF. For the CDR3, the DNA is TGTGCCAGCAGTGCTGGGAACGAGCAGTACTTC. The rearrangement uses TRBV6-5 and TRBJ2-5, with D hard to call. TRBJ2-7 explains the end of the DNA better; the J call may be wrong. The CDR3 contains 11 residues. The germline gives CDR1 MNHEY, CDR2 SVGAGI.